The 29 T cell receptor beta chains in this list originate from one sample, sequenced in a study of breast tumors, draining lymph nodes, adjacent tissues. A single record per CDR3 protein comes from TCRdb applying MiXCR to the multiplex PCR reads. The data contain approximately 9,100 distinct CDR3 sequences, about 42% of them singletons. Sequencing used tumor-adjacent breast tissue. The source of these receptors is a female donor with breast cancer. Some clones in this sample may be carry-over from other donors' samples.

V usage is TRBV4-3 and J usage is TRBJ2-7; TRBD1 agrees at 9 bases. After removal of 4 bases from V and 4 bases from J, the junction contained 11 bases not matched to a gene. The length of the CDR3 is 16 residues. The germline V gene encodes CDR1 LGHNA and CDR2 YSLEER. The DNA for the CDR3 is TGCGCCAGCAGCCCATACCCGGGACAGGGTTTATACGAGCAGTACTTC. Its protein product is CASSPYPGQGLYEQYF.

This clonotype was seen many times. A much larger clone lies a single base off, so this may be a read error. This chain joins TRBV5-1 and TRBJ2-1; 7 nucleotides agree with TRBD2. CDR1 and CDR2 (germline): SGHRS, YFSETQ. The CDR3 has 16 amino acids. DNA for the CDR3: TGCGCCAGTCAGACTCAAGCGGGAAGGGCCTACGATGAGCAGTTCTTC. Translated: CASQTQAGRAYDEQFF.

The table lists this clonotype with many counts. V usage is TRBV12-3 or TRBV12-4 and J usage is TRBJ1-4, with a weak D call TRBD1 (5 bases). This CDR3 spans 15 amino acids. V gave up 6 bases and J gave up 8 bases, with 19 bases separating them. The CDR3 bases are TGTGCCAGCAGCCCTACCGGGCCCCGGGGGGAAAAACTGTTTTTT. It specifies CASSPTGPRGEKLFF.

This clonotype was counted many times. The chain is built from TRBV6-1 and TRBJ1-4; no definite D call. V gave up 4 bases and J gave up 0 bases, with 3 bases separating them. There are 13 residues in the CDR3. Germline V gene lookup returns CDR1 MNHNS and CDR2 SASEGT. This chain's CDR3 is CASSVATNEKLFF. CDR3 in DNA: TGTGCCAGCAGTGTAGCAACTAATGAAAAACTGTTTTTT.

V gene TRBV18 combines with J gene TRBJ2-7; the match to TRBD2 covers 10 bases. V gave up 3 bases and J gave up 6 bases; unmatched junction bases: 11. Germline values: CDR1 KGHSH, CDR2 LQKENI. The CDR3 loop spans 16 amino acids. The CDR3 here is CASSPPELAGAREQYF. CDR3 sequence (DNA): TGTGCCAGCTCACCCCCGGAGCTAGCGGGAGCGCGCGAGCAGTACTTC. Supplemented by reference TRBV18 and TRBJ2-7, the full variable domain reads NAGVMQNPRHLVRRRGQEARLRCSPMKGHSHVYWYRQLPEEGLKFMVYLQKENIIDESGMPKERFSAEFPKEGPSILRIQQVVRGDSAAYFCASSPPELAGAREQYFGPGTRLTVT.

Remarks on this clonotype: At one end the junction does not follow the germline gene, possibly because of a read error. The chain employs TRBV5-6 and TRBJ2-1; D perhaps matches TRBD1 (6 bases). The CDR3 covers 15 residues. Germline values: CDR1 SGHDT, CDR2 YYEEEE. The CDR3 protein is CGSSPRGSSYIEQFF. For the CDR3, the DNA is TGTGGCAGCAGCCCTAGGGGGAGCTCCTACATTGAGCAGTTCTTC.

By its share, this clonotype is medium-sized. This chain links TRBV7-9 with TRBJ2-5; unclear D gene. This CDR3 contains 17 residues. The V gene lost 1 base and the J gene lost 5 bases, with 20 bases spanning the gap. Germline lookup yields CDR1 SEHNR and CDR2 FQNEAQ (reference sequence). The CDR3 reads CASSLGMAFGLRETQYF. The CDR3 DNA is TGTGCCAGCAGCTTAGGTATGGCGTTCGGTCTTCGGGAGACCCAGTACTTC.

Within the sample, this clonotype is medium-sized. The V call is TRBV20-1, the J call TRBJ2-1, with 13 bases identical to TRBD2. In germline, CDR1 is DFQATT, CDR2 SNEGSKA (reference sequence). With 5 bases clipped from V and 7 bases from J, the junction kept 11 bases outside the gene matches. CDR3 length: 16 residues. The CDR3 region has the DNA TGCAGTGCTGATACCATACTAGCGGGAGGGGGAAATGAGCAGTTCTTC. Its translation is CSADTILAGGGNEQFF.

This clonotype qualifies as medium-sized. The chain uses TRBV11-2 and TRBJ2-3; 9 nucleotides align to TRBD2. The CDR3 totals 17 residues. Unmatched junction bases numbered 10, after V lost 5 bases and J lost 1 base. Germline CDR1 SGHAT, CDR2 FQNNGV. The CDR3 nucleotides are TGTGCCAGCAGCCCCTGGGGATCTAGCGGGGGCACAGATACGCAGTATTTT. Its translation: CASSPWGSSGGTDTQYF. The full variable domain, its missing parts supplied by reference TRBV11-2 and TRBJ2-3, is EAGVAQSPRYKIIEKRQSVAFWCNPISGHATLYWYQQILGQGPKLLIQFQNNGVVDDSQLPKDRFSAERLKGVDSTLKIQPAKLEDSAVYLCASSPWGSSGGTDTQYFGPGTRLTVL.

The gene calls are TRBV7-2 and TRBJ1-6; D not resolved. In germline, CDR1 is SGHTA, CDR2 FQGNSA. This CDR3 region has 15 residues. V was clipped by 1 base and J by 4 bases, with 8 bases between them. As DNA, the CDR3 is TGTGCCAGCAGCTTAGTCCGGTCGTATAATTCACCCCTCCACTTT. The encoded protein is CASSLVRSYNSPLHF. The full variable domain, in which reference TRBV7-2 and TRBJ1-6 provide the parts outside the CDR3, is GAGVSQSPSNKVTEKGKDVELRCDPISGHTALYWYRQSLGQGLEFLIYFQGNSAPDKSGLPSDRFSAERTGGSVSTLTIQRTQQEDSAVYLCASSLVRSYNSPLHFGNGTRLTVT.

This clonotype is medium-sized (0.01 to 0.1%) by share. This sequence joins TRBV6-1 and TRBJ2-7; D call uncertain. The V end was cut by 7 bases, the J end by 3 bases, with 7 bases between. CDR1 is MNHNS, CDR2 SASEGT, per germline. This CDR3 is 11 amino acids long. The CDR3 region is CASTLGYEQYF. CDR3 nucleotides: TGTGCCAGCACCCTTGGCTACGAGCAGTACTTC.

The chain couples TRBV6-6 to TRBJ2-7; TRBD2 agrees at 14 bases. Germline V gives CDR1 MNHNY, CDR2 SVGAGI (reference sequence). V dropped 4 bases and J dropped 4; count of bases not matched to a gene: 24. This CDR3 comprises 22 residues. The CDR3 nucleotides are TGTGCCAGCAGTTTCTTACTTCAACCGGGACTAGCGGGAGAGGGGCTCATTTACGAGCAGTACTTC. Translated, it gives CASSFLLQPGLAGEGLIYEQYF.

The DNA for the CDR3 is TGCGCCAGCAGCCAAGAACAGGGGGTTCTCTCTGGGGCCAACGTCCTGACTTTC. It yields the protein CASSQEQGVLSGANVLTF. The rearrangement uses TRBV4-3 and TRBJ2-6; 8 bases are a match to TRBD1. CDR3 length: 18 amino acids. V trimming: 0 bases; J trimming: 0 bases; junction bases outside the gene matches: 4. Germline loops: CDR1 LGHNA, CDR2 YSLEER.

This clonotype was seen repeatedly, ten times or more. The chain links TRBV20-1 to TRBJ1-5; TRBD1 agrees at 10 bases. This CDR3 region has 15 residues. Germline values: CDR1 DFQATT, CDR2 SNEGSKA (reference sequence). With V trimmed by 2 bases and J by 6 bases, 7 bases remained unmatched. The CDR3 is CSARLRTGGSQPQHF. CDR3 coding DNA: TGCAGTGCTAGATTGAGGACAGGGGGTAGTCAGCCCCAGCATTTT.

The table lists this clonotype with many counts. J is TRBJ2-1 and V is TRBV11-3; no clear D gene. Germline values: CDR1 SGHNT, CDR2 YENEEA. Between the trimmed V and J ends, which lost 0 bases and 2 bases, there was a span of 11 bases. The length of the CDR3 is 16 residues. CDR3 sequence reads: CASSLDRHAAYNEQFF. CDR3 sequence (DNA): TGTGCCAGCAGCTTAGATAGGCATGCTGCCTACAATGAGCAGTTCTTC.

The CDR3 reads CASSLRDSTDTQYF. The DNA of the CDR3 is TGTGCCAGCAGCTTACGGGACAGCACAGATACGCAGTATTTT. The chain carries TRBV11-2 and TRBJ2-3; D possibly uses TRBD1 or TRBD2 (5 bases each). The CDR3 loop spans 14 amino acids. The germline CDR1 and CDR2 sequences are SGHAT and FQNNGV. V shed 2 bases and J shed 0 bases, with 6 bases lying between them.

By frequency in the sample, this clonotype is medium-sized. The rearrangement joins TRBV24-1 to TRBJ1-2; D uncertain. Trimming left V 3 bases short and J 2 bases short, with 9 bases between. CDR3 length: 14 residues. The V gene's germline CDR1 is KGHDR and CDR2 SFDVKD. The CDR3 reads CATSDPQTNYGYTF. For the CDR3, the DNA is TGTGCCACCAGTGATCCCCAGACGAACTATGGCTACACCTTC.

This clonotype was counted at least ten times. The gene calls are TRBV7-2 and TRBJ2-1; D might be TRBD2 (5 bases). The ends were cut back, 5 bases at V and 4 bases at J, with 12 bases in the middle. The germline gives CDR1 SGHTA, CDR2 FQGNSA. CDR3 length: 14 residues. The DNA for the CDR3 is TGTGCCAGCAGCCGAACTCGGGGATACAATGAGCAGTTCTTC. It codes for CASSRTRGYNEQFF.

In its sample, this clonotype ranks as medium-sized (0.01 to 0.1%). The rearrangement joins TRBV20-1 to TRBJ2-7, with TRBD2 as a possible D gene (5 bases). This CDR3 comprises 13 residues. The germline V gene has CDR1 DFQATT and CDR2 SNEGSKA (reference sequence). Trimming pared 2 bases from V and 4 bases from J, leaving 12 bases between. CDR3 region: CSARWNSAYEQYF. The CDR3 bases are TGCAGTGCTAGATGGAATAGCGCTTACGAGCAGTACTTC.

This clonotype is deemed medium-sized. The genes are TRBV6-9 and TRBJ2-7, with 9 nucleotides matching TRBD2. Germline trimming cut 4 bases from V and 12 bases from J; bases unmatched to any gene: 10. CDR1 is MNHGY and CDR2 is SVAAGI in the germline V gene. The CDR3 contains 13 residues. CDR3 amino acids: CASSSSGRPGRYF. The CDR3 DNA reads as TGTGCCAGCAGTTCCAGCGGGAGGCCCGGGAGGTACTTC.

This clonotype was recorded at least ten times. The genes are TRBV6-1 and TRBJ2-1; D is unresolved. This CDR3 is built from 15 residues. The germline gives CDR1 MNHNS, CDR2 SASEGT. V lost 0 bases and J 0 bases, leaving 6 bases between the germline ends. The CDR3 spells CASSEAGNSYNEQFF. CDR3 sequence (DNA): TGTGCCAGCAGTGAAGCAGGAAACTCCTACAATGAGCAGTTCTTC.

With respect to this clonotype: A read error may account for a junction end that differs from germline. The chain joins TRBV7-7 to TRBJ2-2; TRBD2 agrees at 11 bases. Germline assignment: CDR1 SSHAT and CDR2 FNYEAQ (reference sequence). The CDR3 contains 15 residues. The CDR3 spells CASSFSGGASGELFF. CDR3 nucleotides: TGTGCTAGCAGCTTTAGCGGGGGGGCCTCCGGGGAGCTGTTTTTT.

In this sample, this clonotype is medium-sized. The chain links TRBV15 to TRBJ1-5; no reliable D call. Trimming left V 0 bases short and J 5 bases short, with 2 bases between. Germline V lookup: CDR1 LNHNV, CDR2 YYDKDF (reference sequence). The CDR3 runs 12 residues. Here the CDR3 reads CATSRDYQPQHF. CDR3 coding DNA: TGTGCCACCAGCAGAGATTATCAGCCCCAGCATTTT.

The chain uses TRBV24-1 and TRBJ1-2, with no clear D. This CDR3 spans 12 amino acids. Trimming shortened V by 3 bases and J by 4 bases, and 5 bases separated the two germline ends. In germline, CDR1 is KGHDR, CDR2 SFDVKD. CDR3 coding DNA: TGTGCCACCAGTGATGGCTTCTATGGCTACACCTTC. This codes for CATSDGFYGYTF.

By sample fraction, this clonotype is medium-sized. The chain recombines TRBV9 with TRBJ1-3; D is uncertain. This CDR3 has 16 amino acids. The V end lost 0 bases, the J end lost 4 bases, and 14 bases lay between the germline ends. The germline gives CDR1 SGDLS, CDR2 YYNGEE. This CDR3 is CASSVGVRRTGNTIYF. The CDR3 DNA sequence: TGTGCCAGCAGCGTAGGAGTGAGGAGGACGGGAAACACCATATATTTT.

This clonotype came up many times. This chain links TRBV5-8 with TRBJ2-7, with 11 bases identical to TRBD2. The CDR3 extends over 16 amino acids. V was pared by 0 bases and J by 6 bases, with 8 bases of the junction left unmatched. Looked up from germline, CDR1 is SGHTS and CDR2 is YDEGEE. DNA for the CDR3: TGTGCCAGCAGCTTGGCGTTAGCGGGAGGGCGGGGCGAGCAGTACTTC. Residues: CASSLALAGGRGEQYF.

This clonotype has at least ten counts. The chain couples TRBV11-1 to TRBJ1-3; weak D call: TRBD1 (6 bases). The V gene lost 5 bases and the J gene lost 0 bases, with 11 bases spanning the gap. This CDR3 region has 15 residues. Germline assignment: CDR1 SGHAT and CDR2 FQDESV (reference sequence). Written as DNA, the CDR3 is TGTGCCAGCAGCCGGGACACTTACTCTGGAAACACCATATATTTT. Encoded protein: CASSRDTYSGNTIYF.

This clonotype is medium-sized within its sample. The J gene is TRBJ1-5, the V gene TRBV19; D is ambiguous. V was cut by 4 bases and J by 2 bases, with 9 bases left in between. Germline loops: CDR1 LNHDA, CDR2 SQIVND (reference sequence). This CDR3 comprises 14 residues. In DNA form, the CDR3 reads TGTGCCAGTAGTAGGGAGGGCCGCAATCAGCCCCAGCATTTT. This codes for CASSREGRNQPQHF.

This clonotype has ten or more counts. CDR3 nucleotides: TGTGCCAGCAGGCCCAGCGGGGGCAATGAGCAGTTCTTC. Encoded protein: CASRPSGGNEQFF. The V gene is TRBV11-1, the J gene TRBJ2-1; the match to TRBD2 covers 8 bases. Germline values: CDR1 SGHAT, CDR2 FQDESV (reference sequence). CDR3 length equals 13 residues. V lost 6 bases to trimming and J lost 6 bases; unmatched junction nucleotides: 4.